These T cell receptor beta chains were read from a single sample in a study of Ad26.COV2.S vaccination and SARS-CoV-2 variants. The assay was immunoSEQ multiplex PCR, and TCRdb's table has in-frame clones only and misses some. Found here are roughly 460,000 clones, approximately 90% of them singletons; the top ten hold about 1.5%. Sequenced here: peripheral blood, sampled in a trial of Ad26.COV2.S vaccine versus placebo. Receptors originate from a person aged 18 to 65 who received the Ad26.COV2.S COVID-19 vaccine or a placebo. CDR3s include the opening cysteine and the closing phenylalanine or tryptophan. The D gene is left open where the match is weak. Size is omitted from some rows. Given values are once, few, many or a class for expanded clones.

TRBJ2-5 . TRBV14 . TGTGCCAGCAGCACCCAGGGGCAAGAGACCCAGTACTTC CASSTQGQETQYF
TRBJ2-3 . TRBV5-4 TRBD2 TGTGCCAGCAGCTTCTTACAGTTGAGCGGGGGAGGAGATACGCAGTATTTT CASSFLQLSGGGDTQYF
TRBJ2-1 . TRBV5-1 TRBD2 TGCGCCAGCAGCTCGGCTAGCGGGACGTTCAATGAGCAGTTCTTC CASSSASGTFNEQFF
TRBJ1-6 . TRBV7-9 . TGTGCCAGCAGCTTCGACACCTATAATTCACCCCTCCACTTT CASSFDTYNSPLHF
TRBJ1-6 . TRBV7-3 . TGTGCCAGCAGCTTACGGGCAGCCCGAAATTCACCCCTCCACTTT CASSLRAARNSPLHF
TRBJ1-5 . TRBV28 . TGTGCCAGCACTTTAGGGGGGCGCGGGTTCGGTCAGCCCCAGCATTTT CASTLGGRGFGQPQHF
TRBJ2-5 . TRBV9 TRBD2 TGTGCCAGCAGCGTGGCTAGCGGGAGGGAGACCCAGTACTTC CASSVASGRETQYF
TRBJ2-1 . TRBV6-1 TRBD1 TGTGCCAGCAGTGAAGCTCAGGGGGCTCGGGATGAGCAGTTCTTC CASSEAQGARDEQFF
TRBJ1-2 . TRBV2 . TGTGCCAGCAGTGAAGCGCTGGGGGGCTATGGCTACACCTTC CASSEALGGYGYTF
TRBJ2-1 . TRBV5-1 . TGCGCCAGCAGCCCCGCTAGGCCTTACAATGAGCAGTTCTTC CASSPARPYNEQFF
TRBJ2-7 . TRBV3-1/TRBV3-2 . TGTGCCAGCAGCCATAAAGCGGCCCCCTACGAGCAGTACTTC CASSHKAAPYEQYF
TRBJ2-7 . TRBV27 TRBD1 TGTGCCAGCAGTCGAACCGGGACAGTCGGCTACGAGCAGTACTTC CASSRTGTVGYEQYF
TRBJ2-7 . TRBV15 TRBD1 TGTGCCACCAGTCTACGGCGGGACAGGTTCTACGAGCAGTACTTC CATSLRRDRFYEQYF
TRBJ1-4 . TRBV7-9 . TGTGCCAGCAGCGAAATCGCCGGGACGGACGCAACTAATGAAAAACTGTTTTTT CASSEIAGTDATNEKLFF
TRBJ1-2 . TRBV30 . TGTGCCTGCTCCCCGACTGGACAAGGGCATGGCTACACCTTC CACSPTGQGHGYTF
TRBJ1-6 . TRBV6-6 . TGTGCCAGCAGTTCTGGTTTGAATTCACCCCTCCACTTT CASSSGLNSPLHF
TRBJ2-3 few TRBV7-8 TRBD1 TGTGCCAGCAGCCGCGACAGGGGAAATACGCAGTATTTT CASSRDRGNTQYF
TRBJ1-2 . TRBV10-3 . TGTGCCATCAGTGAGTCGTGGCGGACCCAGTATGGCTACACCTTC CAISESWRTQYGYTF
TRBJ1-1 . TRBV6-1 . TGTGCCAGCAGTGAAGATGCAGGGGCGAACACTGAAGCTTTCTTT CASSEDAGANTEAFF